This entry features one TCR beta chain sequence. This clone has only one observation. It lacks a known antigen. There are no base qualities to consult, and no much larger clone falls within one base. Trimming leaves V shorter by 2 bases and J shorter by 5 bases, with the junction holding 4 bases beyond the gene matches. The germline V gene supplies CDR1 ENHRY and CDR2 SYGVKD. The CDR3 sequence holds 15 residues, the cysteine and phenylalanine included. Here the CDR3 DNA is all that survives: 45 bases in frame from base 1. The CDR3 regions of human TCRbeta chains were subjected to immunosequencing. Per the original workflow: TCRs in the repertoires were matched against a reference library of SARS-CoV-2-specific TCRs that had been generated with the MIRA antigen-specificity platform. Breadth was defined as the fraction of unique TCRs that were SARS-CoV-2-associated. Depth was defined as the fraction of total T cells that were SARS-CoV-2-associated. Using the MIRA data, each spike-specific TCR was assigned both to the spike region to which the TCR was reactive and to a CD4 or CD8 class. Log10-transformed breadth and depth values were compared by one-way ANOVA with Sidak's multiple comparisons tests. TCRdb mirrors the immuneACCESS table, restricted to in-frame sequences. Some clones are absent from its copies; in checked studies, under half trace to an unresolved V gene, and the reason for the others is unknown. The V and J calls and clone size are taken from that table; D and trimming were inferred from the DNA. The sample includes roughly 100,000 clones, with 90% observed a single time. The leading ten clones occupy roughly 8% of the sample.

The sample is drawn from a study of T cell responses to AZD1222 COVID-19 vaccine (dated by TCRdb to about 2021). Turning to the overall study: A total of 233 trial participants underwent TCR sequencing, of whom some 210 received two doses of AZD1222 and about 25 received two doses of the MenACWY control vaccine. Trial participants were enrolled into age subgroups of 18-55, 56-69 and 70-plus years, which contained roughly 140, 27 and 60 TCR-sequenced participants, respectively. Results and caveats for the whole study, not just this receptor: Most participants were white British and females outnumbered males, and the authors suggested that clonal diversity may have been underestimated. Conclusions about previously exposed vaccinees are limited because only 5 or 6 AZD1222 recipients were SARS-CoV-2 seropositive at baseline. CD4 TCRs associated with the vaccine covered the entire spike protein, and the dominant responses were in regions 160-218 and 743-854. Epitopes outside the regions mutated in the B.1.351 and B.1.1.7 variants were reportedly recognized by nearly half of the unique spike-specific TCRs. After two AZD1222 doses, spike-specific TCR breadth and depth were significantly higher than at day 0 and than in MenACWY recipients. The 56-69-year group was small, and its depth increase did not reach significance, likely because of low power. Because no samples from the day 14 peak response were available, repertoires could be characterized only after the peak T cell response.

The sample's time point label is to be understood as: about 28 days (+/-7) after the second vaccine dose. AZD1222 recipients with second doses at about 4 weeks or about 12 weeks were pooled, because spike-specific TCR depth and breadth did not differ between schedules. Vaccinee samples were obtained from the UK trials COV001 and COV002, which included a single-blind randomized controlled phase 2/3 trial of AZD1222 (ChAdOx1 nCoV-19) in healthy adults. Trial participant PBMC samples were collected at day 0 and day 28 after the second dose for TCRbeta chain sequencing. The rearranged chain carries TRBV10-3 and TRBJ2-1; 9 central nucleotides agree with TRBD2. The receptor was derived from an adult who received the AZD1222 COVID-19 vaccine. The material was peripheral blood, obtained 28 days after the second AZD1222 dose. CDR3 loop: CAISEQVAGDNEQFF. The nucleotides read TGTGCCATCAGTGAGCAGGTAGCGGGGGACAATGAGCAGTTCTTC.